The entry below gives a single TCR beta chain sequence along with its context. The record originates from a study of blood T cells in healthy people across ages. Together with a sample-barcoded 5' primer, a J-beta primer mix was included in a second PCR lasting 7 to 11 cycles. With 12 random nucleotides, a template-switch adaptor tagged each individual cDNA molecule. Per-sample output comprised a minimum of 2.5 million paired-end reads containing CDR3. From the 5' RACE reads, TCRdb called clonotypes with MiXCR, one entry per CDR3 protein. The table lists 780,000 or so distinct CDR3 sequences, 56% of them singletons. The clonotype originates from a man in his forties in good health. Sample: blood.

The CDR3 here is CASRDRDNEKLFF. CDR3 DNA sequence: TGTGCCAGCCGGGACAGGGATAATGAAAAACTGTTTTTT. The rearrangement uses TRBV10-3 and TRBJ1-4; 9 bases match TRBD1. The CDR3 consists of 13 residues. The V gene end was trimmed by 10 bases and the J gene end by 4 bases; junction bases not matched to a gene: 4. The germline CDR1 and CDR2 sequences are ENHRY and SYGVKD.